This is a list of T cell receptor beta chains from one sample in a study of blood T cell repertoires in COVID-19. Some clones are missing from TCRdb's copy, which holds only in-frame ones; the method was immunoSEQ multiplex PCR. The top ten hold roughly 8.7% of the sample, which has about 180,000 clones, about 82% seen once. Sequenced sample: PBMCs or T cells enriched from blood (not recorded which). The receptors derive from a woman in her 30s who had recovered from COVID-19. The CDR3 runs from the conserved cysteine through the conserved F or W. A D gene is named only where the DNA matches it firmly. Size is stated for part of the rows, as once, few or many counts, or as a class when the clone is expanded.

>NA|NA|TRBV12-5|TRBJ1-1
CASGFPNTEAFF
TGTGCTAGTGGTTTCCCTAACACTGAAGCTTTCTTT
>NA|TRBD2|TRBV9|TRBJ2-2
CASNANLFSGRAGTGELFF
TGTGCCAGCAACGCTAACCTTTTTAGCGGGAGGGCCGGCACCGGGGAGCTGTTTTTT
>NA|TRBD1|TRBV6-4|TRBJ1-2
CASSETGDAYGYTF
TGTGCCAGCAGTGAAACAGGGGACGCCTATGGCTACACCTTC
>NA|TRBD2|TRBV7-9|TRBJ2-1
CASSIRDYSTNEQFF
TGTGCCAGCAGCATCCGGGACTACTCCACCAATGAGCAGTTCTTC
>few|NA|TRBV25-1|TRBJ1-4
CASQTSDTINEKLFF
TGTGCCAGCCAAACCTCGGACACCATTAATGAAAAACTGTTTTTT
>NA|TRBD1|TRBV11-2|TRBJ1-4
CASKGAGGEKLFF
TGTGCCAGTAAGGGGGCAGGGGGTGAAAAACTGTTTTTT
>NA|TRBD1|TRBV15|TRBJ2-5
CATSKLDRDRGVTQYF
TGTGCCACCAGCAAACTAGACCGGGACAGGGGAGTGACCCAGTACTTC
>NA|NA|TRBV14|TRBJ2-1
CASSLNRDEQFF
TGTGCCAGCAGCCTAAACAGGGATGAGCAGTTCTTC
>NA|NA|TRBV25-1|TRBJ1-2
CASSEFEPGIYGYTF
TGTGCCAGCAGTGAATTTGAGCCAGGCATCTATGGCTACACCTTC
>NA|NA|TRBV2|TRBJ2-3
CATSGEADTQYF
TGTGCCACGTCCGGTGAGGCAGATACGCAGTATTTT
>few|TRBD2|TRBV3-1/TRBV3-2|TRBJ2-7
CASSQGTSGSLYEQYF
TGTGCCAGCAGCCAGGGGACTAGCGGGAGTCTCTACGAGCAGTACTTC
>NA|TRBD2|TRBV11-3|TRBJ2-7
CASSSGLAGGRYEQYF
TGTGCCAGCAGCTCGGGACTAGCGGGAGGAAGGTACGAGCAGTACTTC
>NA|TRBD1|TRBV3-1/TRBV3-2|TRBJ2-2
CASSQDRPWGRAHTGELFF
TGTGCCAGCAGCCAGGACAGGCCCTGGGGGCGGGCGCACACCGGGGAGCTGTTTTTT
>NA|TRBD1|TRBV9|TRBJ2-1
CASSSPGTGIEEQFF
TGTGCCAGCAGCTCTCCCGGGACAGGGATCGAGGAGCAGTTCTTC
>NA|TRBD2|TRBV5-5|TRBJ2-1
CASSLRASGTYEQFF
TGTGCCAGCAGCTTAAGGGCTAGCGGGACCTATGAGCAGTTCTTC
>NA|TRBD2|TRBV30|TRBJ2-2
CAWINPGLGDTGELFF
TGTGCCTGGATTAACCCGGGACTAGGGGACACCGGGGAGCTGTTTTTT
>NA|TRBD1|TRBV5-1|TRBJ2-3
CASSSGQDFTDTQYF
TGCGCCAGCAGCTCCGGACAGGACTTTACAGATACGCAGTATTTT
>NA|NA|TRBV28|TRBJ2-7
CASSPDGAFTYEQYF
TGTGCCAGCAGCCCCGACGGAGCTTTTACCTACGAGCAGTACTTC
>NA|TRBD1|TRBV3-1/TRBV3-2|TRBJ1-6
CASSQLTGQDLNSPLHF
TGTGCCAGCAGCCAACTAACCGGACAGGACCTTAATTCACCCCTCCACTTT
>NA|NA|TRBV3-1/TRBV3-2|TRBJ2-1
CASSQAEGDNEQFF
TGTGCCAGCAGCCAAGCCGAGGGGGACAATGAGCAGTTCTTC
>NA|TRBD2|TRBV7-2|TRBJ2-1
CASSLRTSGVNNEQFF
TGTGCCAGCAGCCTCCGAACTAGCGGAGTAAACAATGAGCAGTTCTTC
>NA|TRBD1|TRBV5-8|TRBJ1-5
CASNGDRGINQPQHF
TGTGCCAGCAACGGGGACAGGGGGATTAATCAGCCCCAGCATTTT
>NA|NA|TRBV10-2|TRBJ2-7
CASSESQETYEQYF
TGCGCCAGCAGTGAGTCACAGGAGACCTACGAGCAGTACTTC
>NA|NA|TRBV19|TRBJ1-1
CASSIEGNSGYTEAFF
TGTGCCAGTAGTATAGAGGGCAACTCGGGGTACACTGAAGCTTTCTTT
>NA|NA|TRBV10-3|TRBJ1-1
CAIRPTQGSEAFF
TGTGCCATCAGACCGACTCAGGGTTCTGAAGCTTTCTTT